These 29 T cell receptor beta chains share one sample of origin, sequenced in a study of blood T cell repertoires in COVID-19. The protocol was immunoSEQ multiplex PCR, while the TCRdb copy is restricted to in-frame clones and leaves out a portion. This sample has about 300,000 clones, with about 85% found just once. Material for sequencing was PBMCs or T cells enriched from blood (not recorded which). The receptors stem from a woman in her twenties or thirties who had recovered from COVID-19.

The chain has TRBV6-5 and TRBJ2-1, with 8 bases fitting TRBD2. Germline V lookup: CDR1 MNHEY, CDR2 SVGAGI. The ends lost 0 bases at V and 6 bases at J; junction bases unmatched: 7. The CDR3 has 16 residues. The CDR3 here is CASSYSPGLGGNEQFF. The DNA of the CDR3 is TGTGCCAGCAGTTACTCGCCGGGACTAGGAGGCAATGAGCAGTTCTTC.

This clone was detected only once. The V and J genes are TRBV2 and TRBJ2-7; 8 nucleotides agree with TRBD1. The CDR3 covers 14 residues. V dropped 7 bases and J dropped 0; count of bases not matched to a gene: 5. CDR1 SNHLY and CDR2 FYNNEI come from the germline V gene. For the CDR3, the DNA is TGTGCCAGCAATCTGGGACAGGCCTCCTACGAGCAGTACTTC. Translating it yields CASNLGQASYEQYF.

The chain carries TRBV19 and TRBJ1-1; D is undetermined. Germline V gene sequence: CDR1 LNHDA, CDR2 SQIVND (reference sequence). The CDR3 has 14 residues. V gave up 5 bases and J gave up 1 base, with 11 bases separating them. The CDR3 is CASSVMAPNTEAFF. The DNA for the CDR3 is TGTGCCAGTAGTGTTATGGCACCGAACACTGAAGCTTTCTTT.

The chain is built from TRBV9 and TRBJ2-3; D not certain. The germline V gene encodes CDR1 SGDLS and CDR2 YYNGEE. The V gene lost 4 bases and the J gene lost 2 bases, with 14 bases spanning the gap. The CDR3 consists of 15 residues. For the CDR3, the DNA is TGTGCCAGCAGCTCAAGAGGCCTAAACACAGATACGCAGTATTTT. Protein sequence: CASSSRGLNTDTQYF. Supplemented by reference TRBV9 and TRBJ2-3, the full variable domain reads DSGVTQTPKHLITATGQRVTLRCSPRSGDLSVYWYQQSLDQGLQFLIQYYNGEERAKGNILERFSAQQFPDLHSELNLSSLELGDSALYFCASSSRGLNTDTQYFGPGTRLTVL.

The chain recombines TRBV29-1 with TRBJ2-4, with 10 bases matching TRBD2. V lost 5 bases to trimming and J lost 6 bases; unmatched junction nucleotides: 10. The CDR3 is 15 residues long. Germline lookup yields CDR1 SQVTM and CDR2 ANQGSEA. For the CDR3, the DNA is TGCAGCGTTCGCTGGAGCGGGGGGGCCGCAAACATTCAGTACTTC. It translates to CSVRWSGGAANIQYF. Full variable domain (missing parts from reference TRBV29-1 and TRBJ2-4): SAVISQKPSRDICQRGTSLTIQCQVDSQVTMMFWYRQQPGQSLTLIATANQGSEATYESGFVIDKFPISRPNLTFSTLTVSNMSPEDSSIYLCSVRWSGGAANIQYFGAGTRLSVL.

This chain joins TRBV5-5 and TRBJ2-2, with D unresolved. Germline CDR1 reads SGHKS; CDR2 reads YYEKEE (reference sequence). The CDR3 is 15 residues long. V lost 4 bases and J lost 5, with 15 bases in between. CDR3 DNA: TGTGCCAGCAGCCTAACGGCCCAAGCGACCGGGGAGCTGTTTTTT. The encoded protein is CASSLTAQATGELFF. The full variable domain, its missing parts supplied by reference TRBV5-5 and TRBJ2-2, is DAGVTQSPTHLIKTRGQQVTLRCSPISGHKSVSWYQQVLGQGPQFIFQYYEKEERGRGNFPDRFSARQFPNYSSELNVNALLLGDSALYLCASSLTAQATGELFFGEGSRLTVL.

This chain links TRBV5-1 with TRBJ1-2, with D uncertain. Germline V lookup: CDR1 SGHRS, CDR2 YFSETQ. The ends were cut back, 1 base at V and 5 bases at J, with 12 bases in the middle. The CDR3 loop spans 14 amino acids. The CDR3 coding sequence is TGCGCCAGCAGCTTGACCCCTCTCGGGTATGGCTACACCTTC. Its translation is CASSLTPLGYGYTF. The full variable domain, in which reference TRBV5-1 and TRBJ1-2 provide the parts outside the CDR3, is KAGVTQTPRYLIKTRGQQVTLSCSPISGHRSVSWYQQTPGQGLQFLFEYFSETQRNKGNFPGRFSGRQFSNSRSEMNVSTLELGDSALYLCASSLTPLGYGYTFGSGTRLTVV.

The rearrangement links TRBV13 to TRBJ2-7; D uncertain. The CDR3 loop spans 13 amino acids. Trimming took off 1 base at V and 2 bases at J, with 6 bases between the two ends. CDR1 is PRHDT, CDR2 FYEKMQ, per germline (reference sequence). The CDR3 DNA sequence: TGTGCCAGCAGCTTAGAACAGCCCTACGAGCAGTACTTC. Translating gives CASSLEQPYEQYF.

The rearrangement links TRBV4-2 to TRBJ1-2, with D possibly matching TRBD1 (5 bases). The germline gives CDR1 LGHNA, CDR2 YNFKEQ. This CDR3 spans 14 amino acids. Trimming removed 0 bases at V and 6 bases at J, with 11 bases between. Here the CDR3 DNA reads TGTGCCAGCAGCCAAGAGGGGGGGTCTAATGGCTACACCTTC. Translation gives CASSQEGGSNGYTF.

There are a few counts of this clone. J is TRBJ1-2 and V is TRBV5-5, with unresolved D. The CDR3 runs 14 residues. Trimming took 4 bases from V and 6 from J, leaving 16 bases between them. Germline V CDR1 and CDR2: SGHKS, YYEKEE (reference sequence). The CDR3 DNA reads TGTGCCAGCAGCCTGCACGGGGAAAGGGATGGCTACACCTTC. The encoded protein is CASSLHGERDGYTF.

This chain uses TRBV7-3 with TRBJ1-1; 11 bases match TRBD1. V gave up 5 bases and J gave up 4 bases; unmatched junction bases: 3. The V gene's germline CDR1 is SGHTA and CDR2 FQGTGA. CDR3 length: 14 residues. CDR3 bases: TGTGCCAGCAGCACAGGGACAGGGGGCACTGAAGCTTTCTTT. It codes for CASSTGTGGTEAFF.

The chain couples TRBV5-6 to TRBJ2-7, with D possibly matching TRBD2 (5 bases). This CDR3 is 16 amino acids long. V was clipped by 3 bases and J by 1 base, with 17 bases between them. Germline CDR1 SGHDT, CDR2 YYEEEE. The CDR3 nucleotides read TGTGCCAGCAGCTCCCGCGGAGGCCGAGGGTCCTACGAGCAGTACTTC. Its translation is CASSSRGGRGSYEQYF.

V usage is TRBV7-2 and J usage is TRBJ1-1, with 10 bases fitting TRBD1. The CDR3 contains 15 residues. The ends lost 5 bases at V and 6 bases at J; junction bases unmatched: 9. Germline CDR1 and CDR2: SGHTA and FQGNSA. The CDR3 reads CASSTRTGGSAEAFF. For the CDR3, the DNA is TGTGCCAGCAGCACCCGGACAGGGGGATCGGCTGAAGCTTTCTTT.

The V and J genes are TRBV28 and TRBJ2-6; tentative D call: TRBD1 (6 bases). Trimming took off 7 bases at V and 0 bases at J, with 19 bases between the two ends. Germline V CDR1 and CDR2: MDHEN, SYDVKM. The CDR3 has 18 amino acids. CDR3 residues: CASTRQDETHSGANVLTF. CDR3 bases: TGTGCCAGCACCAGACAGGACGAGACTCACTCTGGGGCCAACGTCCTGACTTTC.

The chain has TRBV5-1 and TRBJ1-2; D call uncertain. The CDR3 runs 13 residues. Trimming stripped 8 bases from V and 6 bases from J, with 17 bases between. CDR1 is SGHRS, CDR2 YFSETQ, per germline. CDR3 in amino acids: CASAREVVDGYTF. The DNA of the CDR3 is TGCGCCAGTGCCCGGGAGGTAGTGGATGGCTACACCTTC.

The rearrangement joins TRBV7-2 to TRBJ1-6, with a tentative D call TRBD1 (5 bases). Between the trimmed V and J ends, which lost 6 bases and 6 bases, there was a span of 12 bases. The CDR3 contains 14 residues. Germline CDR1 SGHTA, CDR2 FQGNSA. For the CDR3, the DNA is TGTGCCAGCAGGTCGGGGGGAGTTAATTCACCCCTCCACTTT. Its translation is CASRSGGVNSPLHF.

The J gene is TRBJ1-2, the V gene TRBV28; D is uncertain. This CDR3 contains 13 residues. Trimming took 7 bases from V and 4 from J, leaving 13 bases between them. Germline CDR1 reads MDHEN; CDR2 reads SYDVKM. The CDR3 region has the DNA TGTGCCAGCACCCTCCCGCGCGGCTATGGCTACACCTTC. Residues: CASTLPRGYGYTF.

This clone occurred once. The rearrangement links TRBV7-2 to TRBJ1-2; 7 positions match TRBD1. V gave up 11 bases and J gave up 4 bases; unmatched junction bases: 7. The CDR3 loop spans 12 amino acids. The germline CDR1 and CDR2 sequences are SGHTA and FQGNSA. In DNA form, the CDR3 reads TGTGCCCTGGAAGGGGGCTTCTATGGCTACACCTTC. This codes for CALEGGFYGYTF.

CDR3 sequence reads: CASSPEGWRNSYEQYF. The CDR3 bases are TGCGCCAGCAGCCCGGAGGGGTGGAGAAACTCCTACGAGCAGTACTTC. The chain recombines TRBV5-1 with TRBJ2-7; possibly TRBD2 for D (6 bases). CDR1 is SGHRS, CDR2 YFSETQ, per germline. V was shortened by 4 bases and J by 0 bases, with 17 bases between the two germline ends. CDR3 length equals 16 residues.

The rearrangement uses TRBV15 and TRBJ1-4, with D uncertain. This CDR3 contains 16 residues. Per the germline V gene, CDR1 is LNHNV and CDR2 is YYDKDF (reference sequence). Trimming cost V 5 bases and J 3 bases, with 16 bases left between them. For the CDR3, the DNA is TGTGCCACCAGCCCACGGACTGGCGGGTCTAATGAAAAACTGTTTTTT. This codes for CATSPRTGGSNEKLFF.

This sequence joins TRBV5-1 and TRBJ1-3; maybe TRBD1 (6 bases). V was pared by 0 bases and J by 7 bases, with 14 bases between. The CDR3 is 15 amino acids. Germline CDR1 and CDR2: SGHRS and YFSETQ. The CDR3 sequence is CASSLAPGGRNTIYF. The CDR3 DNA sequence: TGCGCCAGCAGCTTGGCCCCCGGGGGGCGGAACACCATATATTTT. Supplemented by reference TRBV5-1 and TRBJ1-3, the full variable domain reads KAGVTQTPRYLIKTRGQQVTLSCSPISGHRSVSWYQQTPGQGLQFLFEYFSETQRNKGNFPGRFSGRQFSNSRSEMNVSTLELGDSALYLCASSLAPGGRNTIYFGEGSWLTVV.

The chain joins TRBV10-3 to TRBJ1-2; possibly TRBD1 for D (5 bases). The germline V gene encodes CDR1 ENHRY and CDR2 SYGVKD. Deletions cut 6 bases from V and 4 bases from J, with 12 bases between. This CDR3 has 13 amino acids. The CDR3 is CAIRKTELYGYTF. CDR3 DNA sequence: TGTGCCATCAGAAAGACAGAGCTCTATGGCTACACCTTC.

The chain joins TRBV29-1 to TRBJ1-2; tentatively, D is TRBD1 (5 bases). CDR1 is SQVTM, CDR2 ANQGSEA, per germline. Trimming shortened V by 7 bases and J by 4 bases, and 10 bases separated the two germline ends. This CDR3 is 11 amino acids long. CDR3 loop: CSAGHIYGYTF. The CDR3 bases are TGCAGCGCTGGACACATCTATGGCTACACCTTC.

The genes are TRBV30 and TRBJ2-7, with D possibly being TRBD1 (6 bases). The V end was cut by 3 bases, the J end by 4 bases, with 7 bases between. Germline CDR1 is GTSNPN and CDR2 is SVGIG (reference sequence). The CDR3 consists of 11 residues. For the CDR3, the DNA is TGTGCCTGGAGCGGACAGTACGAGCAGTACTTC. Translation: CAWSGQYEQYF.

The rearrangement joins TRBV5-1 to TRBJ1-2; D remains unclear. The CDR3 spans 14 residues. The germline CDR1 and CDR2 sequences are SGHRS and YFSETQ. V was pared by 3 bases and J by 4 bases, with 13 bases between. The CDR3 loop is CASSSRGSSYGYTF. The DNA of the CDR3 is TGCGCCAGCAGCTCCCGCGGTTCTAGCTATGGCTACACCTTC.

The gene calls are TRBV7-3 and TRBJ1-1; tentative D call: TRBD1 (6 bases). V lost 0 bases to trimming and J lost 1 base, with 9 bases between them. This CDR3 is 15 amino acids long. Germline CDR1 and CDR2: SGHTA and FQGTGA. CDR3 amino acids: CASSLTRGPNTEAFF. As DNA, the CDR3 is TGTGCCAGCAGCTTAACCAGGGGACCGAACACTGAAGCTTTCTTT.

This clone has only one observation. The chain employs TRBV30 and TRBJ1-5; TRBD1 is a possible D gene (6 bases). The CDR3 totals 15 residues. V was cut by 1 base and J by 0 bases, with 10 bases left in between. CDR1 and CDR2 from the germline V gene are GTSNPN and SVGIG (reference sequence). In DNA, the CDR3 is TGTGCCTGGAGTGGGGGGACATTTAGCAATCAGCCCCAGCATTTT. Protein: CAWSGGTFSNQPQHF.

This clone was counted once. The V gene is TRBV7-9, the J gene TRBJ2-7, with D possibly matching TRBD1 (5 bases). The CDR3 extends over 12 amino acids. V was shortened by 3 bases and J by 5 bases, with 8 bases between the two germline ends. Germline loops: CDR1 SEHNR, CDR2 FQNEAQ (reference sequence). The CDR3 DNA is TGTGCCAGCAGCTTCGGCAGGGACGAGCAGTACTTC. It translates to CASSFGRDEQYF.

The chain links TRBV19 to TRBJ1-5, with no clear D. The CDR3 is 13 residues long. Looked up from germline, CDR1 is LNHDA and CDR2 is SQIVND (reference sequence). The V gene lost 3 bases and the J gene lost 5 bases, with 8 bases spanning the gap. The DNA for the CDR3 is TGTGCCAGTAGTATGAGAATCGATCAGCCCCAGCATTTT. As protein: CASSMRIDQPQHF.